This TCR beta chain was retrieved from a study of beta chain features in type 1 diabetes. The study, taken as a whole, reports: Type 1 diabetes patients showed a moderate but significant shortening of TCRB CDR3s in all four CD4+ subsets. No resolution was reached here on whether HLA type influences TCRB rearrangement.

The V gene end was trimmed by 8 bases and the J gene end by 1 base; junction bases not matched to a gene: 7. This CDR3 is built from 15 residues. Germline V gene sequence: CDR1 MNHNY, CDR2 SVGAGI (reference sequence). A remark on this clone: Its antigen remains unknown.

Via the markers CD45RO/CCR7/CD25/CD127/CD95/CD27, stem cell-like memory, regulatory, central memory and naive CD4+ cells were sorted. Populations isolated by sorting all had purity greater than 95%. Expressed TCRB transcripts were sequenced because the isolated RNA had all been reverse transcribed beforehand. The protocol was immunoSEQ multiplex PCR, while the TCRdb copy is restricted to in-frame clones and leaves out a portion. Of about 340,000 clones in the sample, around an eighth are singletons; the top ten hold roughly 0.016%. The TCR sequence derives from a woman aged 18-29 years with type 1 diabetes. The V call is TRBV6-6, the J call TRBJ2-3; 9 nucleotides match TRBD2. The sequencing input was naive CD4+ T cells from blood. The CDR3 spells CASRRREGGTDTQYF. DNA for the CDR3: TGTGCCAGCCGGAGGCGGGAGGGGGGCACAGATACGCAGTATTTT.